The 11 T cell receptor beta chains listed next were all sequenced from one sample in a study of cytomegalovirus exposure and HLA in healthy donors (TCRdb year 2017). The library was made by the immunoSEQ multiplex PCR assay. A mixture of 60 forward primers for TCR Vbeta segments and 13 reverse primers for TCR Jbeta segments was used in the multiplex PCR. Entries here come from immuneACCESS through TCRdb and include only in-frame sequences with V and J called. Some clones fail to appear in such tables; in the studies checked, an unresolved V gene covers under half of the shortfall, and the cause of the remainder is unknown. For this sample there are 100,000 or so clones; just under 75% appear just once. The ten top clones hold approximately 2.2% of the sample. Source material: PBMCs. These receptors came from a human donor in good health.

V is TRBV5-6 and J is TRBJ2-1; TRBD1 matches at 8 bases. Germline V gene data show CDR1 as SGHDT and CDR2 as YYEEEE. The junction had 18 bases not matched to a gene; V was cut back by 4 bases and J by 3 bases. The CDR3 has 19 amino acids. CDR3 loop: CASSLGWTGPLNFYNEQFF. Written as DNA, the CDR3 is TGTGCCAGCAGCCTGGGGTGGACAGGGCCCCTAAATTTCTACAATGAGCAGTTCTTC.

The V gene is TRBV11-2, the J gene TRBJ2-5; maybe TRBD2 (5 bases). The germline gives CDR1 SGHAT, CDR2 FQNNGV. The germline V and J ends were trimmed by 5 bases and 0 bases, with 16 bases remaining between them. This CDR3 is 16 amino acids long. This CDR3 reads CASSPPGLPYQETQYF. CDR3 nucleotide sequence: TGTGCCAGCAGCCCACCCGGACTTCCCTACCAAGAGACCCAGTACTTC. The entire variable domain, with the rest obtained from reference TRBV11-2 and TRBJ2-5, is as follows: EAGVAQSPRYKIIEKRQSVAFWCNPISGHATLYWYQQILGQGPKLLIQFQNNGVVDDSQLPKDRFSAERLKGVDSTLKIQPAKLEDSAVYLCASSPPGLPYQETQYFGPGTRLLVL.

V usage is TRBV7-8 and J usage is TRBJ1-4, with D possibly matching TRBD1 (5 bases). The length of the CDR3 is 15 residues. The germline V and J ends were trimmed by 3 bases and 8 bases, with 16 bases remaining between them. Germline V gene sequence: CDR1 SGHVS, CDR2 FQNEAQ. Here the CDR3 DNA reads TGTGCCAGCAGCTTCCCGAGGGGAGGAGGAGAAAAACTGTTTTTT. Translation: CASSFPRGGGEKLFF. The full variable domain, its missing parts supplied by reference TRBV7-8 and TRBJ1-4, is GAGVSQSPRYKVAKRGQDVALRCDPISGHVSLFWYQQALGQGPEFLTYFQNEAQLDKSGLPSDRFFAERPEGSVSTLKIQRTQQEDSAVYLCASSFPRGGGEKLFFGSGTQLSVL.

As concerns this clone: At one boundary the junction diverges from the germline segment, which might be a read error. The same CDR3 arises from other DNA sequences in this sample as well. This chain links TRBV30 with TRBJ2-7; TRBD2 aligns across 9 bases. The CDR3 runs to 14 residues. Germline V gene lookup returns CDR1 GTSNPN and CDR2 SVGIG (reference sequence). The CDR3 bases are TGCGCCTGGAGTAGAAGCGGGAGGCGTTACGAGCAGTACTTC. This encodes CAWSRSGRRYEQYF.

In this sample, this clone turned up a few times. This chain links TRBV18 with TRBJ1-5, with a weak D call TRBD1 (6 bases). V was cut by 1 base and J by 3 bases, with 10 bases left in between. This CDR3 has 15 amino acids. Germline V CDR1 and CDR2: KGHSH, LQKENI. CDR3 region: CASSPRGGPNQPQHF. The CDR3 DNA reads as TGTGCCAGCTCACCACGGGGGGGCCCCAATCAGCCCCAGCATTTT.

In its sample, this clone was seen once. The rearrangement links TRBV7-2 to TRBJ2-7; tentative D call: TRBD1 (6 bases). The CDR3 runs 14 residues. The germline V gene encodes CDR1 SGHTA and CDR2 FQGNSA. V was clipped by 5 bases and J by 2 bases, with 13 bases between them. CDR3 residues: CASSPQGFTYEQYF. CDR3 DNA sequence: TGTGCCAGCAGCCCCCAGGGGTTCACCTACGAGCAGTACTTC.

This clone showed up just a few times. This chain uses TRBV21-1 with TRBJ1-2. TRBV21-1 is marked as a pseudogene. The CDR3 contains 17 residues. The CDR3 reads CASSKSEAALANYGYTF. The CDR3, as DNA: TGTGCCAGCAGCAAATCGGAGGCGGCTCTAGCTAACTATGGCTACACCTTC.

The gene calls are TRBV29-1 and TRBJ1-5, with TRBD1 matching over 7 bases. CDR3 length: 12 amino acids. Germline loops: CDR1 SQVTM, CDR2 ANQGSEA. Trimming cost V 4 bases and J 6 bases; bases outside gene matches: 3. CDR3 nucleotide sequence: TGCAGCGTTGGACAGGGAGGTCAGCCCCAGCATTTT. This gives the protein CSVGQGGQPQHF.

V usage is TRBV27 and J usage is TRBJ2-7; TRBD2 aligns across 7 bases. Germline CDR1 is MNHEY and CDR2 is SMNVEV (reference sequence). The length of the CDR3 is 14 residues. V dropped 3 bases and J dropped 3; count of bases not matched to a gene: 5. CDR3 nucleotides: TGTGCCAGCAGTTTGCGGGAGAGGAACTACGAGCAGTACTTC. Translating gives CASSLRERNYEQYF.

The J gene is TRBJ2-1, the V gene TRBV7-2; D possibly corresponds to TRBD1 (5 bases). The CDR3 consists of 15 residues. V dropped 7 bases and J dropped 6 bases, with 19 bases sitting between them. In germline, CDR1 is SGHTA, CDR2 FQGNSA. CDR3 coding DNA: TGTGCCAGCATCGAAACGTTGTGGGGCTCCAATGAGCAGTTCTTC. Its protein product is CASIETLWGSNEQFF.

This clone was detected only a few times. Other nucleotide sequences from this sample produce the same CDR3. The rearrangement uses TRBV6-5 and TRBJ2-5; 8 positions match TRBD1. Germline trimming cut 3 bases from V and 5 bases from J; bases unmatched to any gene: 2. The CDR3 length is 13 residues. Looked up from germline, CDR1 is MNHEY and CDR2 is SVGAGI. The CDR3: CASSYRQGETQYF. The CDR3 coding sequence is TGTGCCAGCAGTTATAGACAGGGGGAGACCCAGTACTTC.